This T cell receptor (beta chain) was sequenced for a study of identical twins. Study findings and constraints: For monozygotic twins, models underestimated out-of-frame TCR alpha sharing. Weaker excess twin sharing was observed in beta out-of-frame sequences. Fewer insertions were carried by abundant cord blood beta clonotypes, but none was seen in memory repertoires.

This clonotype has a count of ten or more. Antigen unknown. A template switching step contributed a universal primer site, while unique molecular identifiers were present in the cDNA. MiXCR, applied by TCRdb to the 5' RACE reads, yields one record per CDR3 protein. The table has about 690,000 distinct CDR3 sequences, roughly 6.2% seen once. This sequence originates from a man aged 18 to 30 in good health. The sequenced material came from naive T cells sorted from blood.

CDR3 sequence (DNA): TGCAGTGCTCATACACCGGGACGTAAAGAGACCCAGTACTTC. Translation: CSAHTPGRKETQYF. This chain links TRBV20-1 with TRBJ2-5, with D possibly called TRBD1 or TRBD2 (5 bases each). V was cut by 5 bases and J by 3 bases, with 16 bases left in between. Germline V CDR1 and CDR2: DFQATT, SNEGSKA (reference sequence). The CDR3 is 14 amino acids.